Below, one T cell receptor beta chain is given with its context. Its specificity is not known. Compared with germline, one end of the junction differs, possibly owing to a read error. The sample comes from a study of T cell responses to AZD1222 COVID-19 vaccine. Study-wide points: Repertoire sampling happened only post peak T cell response. Dominant CD4 TCR responses targeted spike regions 160-218 and 743-854. Among AZD1222 vaccinees, only six or seven were seropositive at baseline. Spike-specific TCR breadth and depth were elevated following two AZD1222 doses.

The protocol was immunoSEQ multiplex PCR, while the TCRdb copy is restricted to in-frame clones and leaves out a portion. This sample yields 80,000 or so clones, of which under 95% are seen a single time; 4.5% to 5.5% belongs to the top ten. Sequencing used peripheral blood, obtained on day 0 of MenACWY control vaccination. This clonotype was sampled from an adult in good health.

The CDR3 DNA follows: TGTGCCAGCAAAAGTTTGGGAGCGCTGTCCTTT. Translated, it gives CASKSLGALSF. The V gene is TRBV12-3 or TRBV12-4, the J gene TRBJ1-1; no firm D call. This CDR3 is built from 11 residues.